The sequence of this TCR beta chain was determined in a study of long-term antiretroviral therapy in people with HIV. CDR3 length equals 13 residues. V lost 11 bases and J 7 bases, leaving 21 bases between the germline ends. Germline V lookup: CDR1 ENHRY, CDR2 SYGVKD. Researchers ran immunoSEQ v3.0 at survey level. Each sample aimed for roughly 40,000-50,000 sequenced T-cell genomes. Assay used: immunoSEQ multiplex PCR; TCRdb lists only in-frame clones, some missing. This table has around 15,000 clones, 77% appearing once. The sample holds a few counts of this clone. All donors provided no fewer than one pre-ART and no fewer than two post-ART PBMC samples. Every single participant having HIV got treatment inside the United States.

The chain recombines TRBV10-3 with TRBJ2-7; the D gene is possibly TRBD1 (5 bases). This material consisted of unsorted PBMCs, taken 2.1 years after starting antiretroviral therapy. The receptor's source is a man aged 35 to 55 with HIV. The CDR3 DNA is TGTGCCTCCTCGACAGCAACCCCTGGGGAGCAGTACTTC. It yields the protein CASSTATPGEQYF.